This TCR beta chain derives from a study of cytomegalovirus exposure and HLA in healthy donors. For the study at large: HLA-typed donors were the source of about 85 million unique TCRs, which an early data release held. Broader study findings: Using a false discovery rate of 0.05, a later analysis showed that around 16,000 TCR beta sequences were associated with HLA alleles. Many donors carried some public TCRs, although rarity characterized most TCR sequences.

The CDR3 sequence is 15 residues long. From germline, CDR1 is SGHAT and CDR2 FQDESV (reference sequence). Trimming cost V 3 bases and J 4 bases, with 12 bases left between them. PCR employed 60 Vbeta and 13 Jbeta primers. The table came from immunoSEQ multiplex PCR; TCRdb's copy has only in-frame clones and leaves some out. The table records around 79,000 clones, roughly 73% of them present only once. As regards this clone: Its antigen is unknown.

This sequence originates from a middle-aged woman in good health and CMV-seropositive. The V gene is TRBV11-1, the J gene TRBJ2-2, with D maybe TRBD2 (6 bases). What was sequenced was PBMCs. The CDR3 region is CASSLGGLATGELFF. CDR3 DNA: TGTGCCAGCAGCTTGGGGGGACTCGCCACCGGGGAGCTGTTTTTT.